The T cell receptor (beta chain) described here comes from a study of identical twins. Study observations and caveats: Rather than following the same donors, the conclusions depended on cross-sectional statistical analysis.

Remarks on this clonotype: Its antigen is undetermined.

This CDR3 comprises 17 residues. The ends were cut back, 3 bases at V and 1 base at J, with 19 bases in the middle. Germline assignment: CDR1 DFQATT and CDR2 SNEGSKA (reference sequence). One entry per CDR3 protein, called by TCRdb with MiXCR from the 5' RACE reads. Here the sample spans around 530,000 distinct CDR3 sequences, over 12% being singletons. These data also featured in a second study, about yellow fever vaccine responses in identical twins. That study adds: Each twin's T cell response to the vaccine was reported to look partly convergent and partly personalized.

The genes are TRBV20-1 and TRBJ2-1, with D possibly matching TRBD2 (5 bases). Sequenced sample: CD4+ T cells sorted from blood. This TCR came from a woman between 18 and 29 years old in good health. Here the CDR3 DNA reads TGCAGTGCTAGGGATGTATTCGGACTCCTTTCCTACAATGAGCAGTTCTTC. Amino acids: CSARDVFGLLSYNEQFF.